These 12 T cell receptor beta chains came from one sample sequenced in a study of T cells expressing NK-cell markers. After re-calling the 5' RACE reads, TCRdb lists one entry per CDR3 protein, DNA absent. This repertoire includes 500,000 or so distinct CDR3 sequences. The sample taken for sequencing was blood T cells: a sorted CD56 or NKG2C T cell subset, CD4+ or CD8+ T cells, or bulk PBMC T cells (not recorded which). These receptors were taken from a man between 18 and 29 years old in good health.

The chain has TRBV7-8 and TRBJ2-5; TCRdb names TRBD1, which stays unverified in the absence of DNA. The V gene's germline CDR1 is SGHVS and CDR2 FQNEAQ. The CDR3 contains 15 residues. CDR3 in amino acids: CASSPLRQGGETQYF.

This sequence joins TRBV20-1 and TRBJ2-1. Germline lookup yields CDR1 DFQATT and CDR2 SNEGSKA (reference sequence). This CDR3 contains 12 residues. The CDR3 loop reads CSASDELVGQFF.

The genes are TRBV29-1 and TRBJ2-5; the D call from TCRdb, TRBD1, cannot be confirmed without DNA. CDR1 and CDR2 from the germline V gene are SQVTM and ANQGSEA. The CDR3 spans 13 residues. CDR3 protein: CSARGQFRETQYF.

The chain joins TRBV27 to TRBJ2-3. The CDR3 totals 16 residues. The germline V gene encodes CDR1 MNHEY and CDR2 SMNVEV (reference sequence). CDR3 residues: CASSLSLAGSTDTQYF.

The CDR3: CSVEDRAPTEAFF. The chain carries TRBV29-1 and TRBJ1-1. The germline CDR1 and CDR2 sequences are SQVTM and ANQGSEA. This CDR3 has 13 amino acids.

The CDR3 region is CSVDITGVEETQYF. The chain combines TRBV29-1 with TRBJ2-5; the D gene TCRdb calls, TRBD2, cannot be checked with no DNA. Per the germline V gene, CDR1 is SQVTM and CDR2 is ANQGSEA. CDR3 size: 14 residues.

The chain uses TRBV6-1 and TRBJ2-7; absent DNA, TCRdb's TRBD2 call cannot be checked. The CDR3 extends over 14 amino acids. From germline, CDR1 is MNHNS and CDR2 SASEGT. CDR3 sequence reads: CASSPRGKSYEQYF.

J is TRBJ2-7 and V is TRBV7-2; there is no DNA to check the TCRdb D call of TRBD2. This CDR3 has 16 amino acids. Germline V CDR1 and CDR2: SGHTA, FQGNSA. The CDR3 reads CASSWTAGDPAYEQYF.

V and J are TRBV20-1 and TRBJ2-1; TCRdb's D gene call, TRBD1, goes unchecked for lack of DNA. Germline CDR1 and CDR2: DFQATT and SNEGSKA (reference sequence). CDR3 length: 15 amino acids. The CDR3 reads CSAREGPGTFNEQFF.

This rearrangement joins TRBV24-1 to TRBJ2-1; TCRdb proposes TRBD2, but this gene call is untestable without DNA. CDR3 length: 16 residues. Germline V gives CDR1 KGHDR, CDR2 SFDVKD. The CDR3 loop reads CATSDLSGTKYNEQFF.

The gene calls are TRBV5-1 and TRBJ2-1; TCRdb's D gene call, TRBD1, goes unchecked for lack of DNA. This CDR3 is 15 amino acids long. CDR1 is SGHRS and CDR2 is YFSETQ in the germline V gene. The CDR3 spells CASSLRSPHDNEQFF.

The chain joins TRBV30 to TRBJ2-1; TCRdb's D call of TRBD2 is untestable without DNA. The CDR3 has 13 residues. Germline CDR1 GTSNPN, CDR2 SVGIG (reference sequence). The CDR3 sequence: CAWTGRLGNEQFF.